These T cell receptor beta chains were read from a single sample in a study of blood T cell repertoires in COVID-19. The method was immunoSEQ multiplex PCR; TCRdb's version includes in-frame clones alone and lacks a portion of them. The sample has 90,000 to 130,000 clones, less than 85% seen once. What was sequenced was peripheral blood. The receptors here all came from a woman at least 80 years old with acute or convalescent COVID-19. Both conserved end residues are part of each CDR3. The order of the fields is clone size, CDR3 length, J gene, D gene, V gene, CDR3 protein, CDR3 DNA. D genes are given only for firm matches. Clone size is stated in some rows and not others, as once, few, many or a class when expanded.

>many|13|TRBJ1-2|NA|TRBV12-2
CASRLARGQGYTF
TGTGCAAGTCGCTTAGCGAGGGGACAGGGCTACACCTTC
>NA|18|TRBJ2-6|NA|TRBV5-6
CASRSLNFLISGANVLTF
TGTGCCAGCAGGTCCTTAAACTTCTTAATCTCTGGGGCCAACGTCCTGACTTTC
>NA|16|TRBJ2-4|NA|TRBV10-3
CAISGVSGVAKNIQYF
TGTGCCATCAGTGGGGTTTCGGGGGTAGCCAAAAACATTCAGTACTTC
>NA|13|TRBJ1-4|NA|TRBV5-1
CASSPTEGEKLFF
TGCGCCAGCAGCCCGACCGAGGGTGAAAAACTGTTTTTT
>NA|15|TRBJ2-1|TRBD2|TRBV7-3
CASSLASGGAVEQFF
TGTGCCAGCAGCCTAGCGAGCGGGGGGGCCGTTGAGCAGTTCTTC
>NA|14|TRBJ2-5|TRBD2|TRBV27
CASSFASGIETQYF
TGTGCCAGCAGTTTCGCGAGCGGGATAGAGACCCAGTACTTC
>NA|15|TRBJ1-2|TRBD1|TRBV18
CASSPGTGGANGYTF
TGTGCCAGCTCACCTGGGACAGGGGGTGCGAATGGCTACACCTTC
>few|14|TRBJ1-2|TRBD1|TRBV29-1
CSAERAGGRYGYTF
TGCAGCGCCGAGAGGGCAGGGGGACGGTATGGCTACACCTTC
>NA|14|TRBJ2-7|TRBD1|TRBV7-3
CASSLTGGLYEQYF
TGTGCCAGCAGCTTAACAGGGGGCCTCTACGAGCAGTACTTC
>NA|15|TRBJ2-3|TRBD1|TRBV5-8
CASSSARGLTDTQYF
TGTGCCAGCAGCTCGGCCAGGGGGCTCACAGATACGCAGTATTTT
>NA|15|TRBJ1-3|NA|TRBV7-2
CASSPNTGLGNTIYF
TGTGCCAGCAGCCCGAACACAGGGCTTGGAAACACCATATATTTT
>NA|15|TRBJ2-4|TRBD2|TRBV3-1/TRBV3-2
CASSQTSGTKNIQYF
TGTGCCAGCAGCCAGACTAGCGGGACTAAAAACATTCAGTACTTC
>once|15|TRBJ2-7|TRBD2|TRBV3-1/TRBV3-2
CASSQAGGPAYEQYF
TGTGCCAGCAGCCAAGCGGGAGGGCCCGCCTACGAGCAGTACTTC
>NA|15|TRBJ2-1|TRBD1|TRBV27
CASSSPGQGFDEQFF
TGTGCCAGCAGTTCTCCGGGACAGGGGTTTGATGAGCAGTTCTTC
>NA|16|TRBJ2-1|TRBD1|TRBV30
CAWSVLGRGHYNEQFF
TGTGCCTGGAGTGTACTGGGCAGGGGGCATTACAATGAGCAGTTCTTC
>NA|14|TRBJ2-4|TRBD1|TRBV28
CASSRQGRENIQYF
TGTGCCAGCAGTCGACAGGGACGAGAAAACATTCAGTACTTC
>NA|15|TRBJ2-3|NA|TRBV5-1
CASSQRTVATDTQYF
TGCGCCAGCAGCCAAAGGACAGTTGCTACAGATACGCAGTATTTT
>NA|14|TRBJ1-2|TRBD1|TRBV3-1/TRBV3-2
CASSQGGRGYGYTF
TGTGCCAGCAGCCAAGGTGGCAGGGGGTATGGCTACACCTTC
>once|16|TRBJ2-3|NA|TRBV24-1
CATSDIEGLGPDTQYF
TGTGCCACCAGTGATATAGAGGGACTCGGGCCAGATACGCAGTATTTT
>few|16|TRBJ2-2|TRBD2|TRBV2
CASSSGTSGVTGELFF
TGTGCCAGCAGTTCCGGGACTAGCGGGGTCACCGGGGAGCTGTTTTTT
>once|13|TRBJ2-7|TRBD2|TRBV4-2
CASSVTSGYEQYF
TGTGCCAGCAGTGTAACTAGCGGCTACGAGCAGTACTTC
>NA|18|TRBJ2-5|NA|TRBV7-8
CASSLRVLGGSRGETQYF
TGTGCCAGCAGCTTAAGGGTTCTTGGAGGGTCGCGGGGAGAGACCCAGTACTTC
>NA|15|TRBJ1-4|NA|TRBV5-4
CASSPGGRQNEKLFF
TGTGCCAGCAGCCCCGGGGGTCGTCAGAATGAAAAACTGTTTTTT
>NA|13|TRBJ1-1|NA|TRBV18
CASSPTENTEAFF
TGTGCCAGCTCACCGACAGAGAACACTGAAGCTTTCTTT
>NA|14|TRBJ1-2|NA|TRBV6-5
CASSPGDSNYGYTF
TGTGCCAGCAGTCCGGGAGACAGTAACTATGGCTACACCTTC
>NA|15|TRBJ1-1|NA|TRBV7-9
CASSLIGRGFGEAFF
TGTGCCAGCAGCTTAATTGGCAGGGGTTTCGGTGAAGCTTTCTTT
>NA|12|TRBJ2-5|NA|TRBV6-1
CASSEGRGTQYF
TGTGCCAGCAGTGAGGGCCGGGGGACCCAGTACTTC
>few|13|TRBJ1-1|NA|TRBV2
CASSVGVNTEAFF
TGTGCCAGCAGTGTAGGAGTGAACACTGAAGCTTTCTTT
>NA|15|TRBJ1-4|NA|TRBV9
CASSPQSTPGEKLFF
TGTGCCAGCAGCCCACAGTCCACCCCCGGAGAAAAACTGTTTTTT
>NA|15|TRBJ2-3|NA|TRBV5-5
CASSLSPNRGDTQYF
TGTGCCAGCAGCTTGAGTCCCAACCGGGGAGATACGCAGTATTTT
>NA|14|TRBJ1-3|NA|TRBV29-1
CSVGVPSQGNTIYF
TGCAGCGTTGGGGTACCGTCCCAGGGGAACACCATATATTTT
>NA|14|TRBJ1-1|TRBD1|TRBV2
CASTGQGGNTEAFF
TGTGCCAGCACCGGACAGGGGGGGAACACTGAAGCTTTCTTT
>NA|14|TRBJ1-3|NA|TRBV6-1
CASSDRLLGNTIYF
TGTGCCAGCAGTGACAGGCTTTTGGGAAACACCATATATTTT
>NA|14|TRBJ2-3|NA|TRBV11-2
CASSRGPDTDTQYF
TGTGCCAGCAGCCGTGGGCCCGACACAGATACGCAGTATTTT
>many|15|TRBJ2-3|TRBD2|TRBV19
CASSKREGFADTQYF
TGTGCCAGTAGTAAAAGGGAGGGTTTTGCAGATACGCAGTATTTT
>few|16|TRBJ2-1|TRBD1|TRBV11-1
CASSLVWQGAGNEQFF
TGTGCCAGCAGCTTAGTTTGGCAGGGGGCAGGCAATGAGCAGTTCTTC
>NA|15|TRBJ1-1|NA|TRBV4-1
CASSQLPQGRTEAFF
TGCGCCAGCAGCCAACTCCCACAGGGAAGAACTGAAGCTTTCTTT
>NA|13|TRBJ2-1|NA|TRBV7-9
CASSLVAGGEQFF
TGTGCCAGCAGCTTAGTTGCAGGAGGGGAGCAGTTCTTC
>NA|14|TRBJ1-3|NA|TRBV28
CASAPGVGGNTIYF
TGTGCCAGTGCCCCAGGGGTGGGGGGAAACACCATATATTTT
>NA|16|TRBJ2-5|TRBD1|TRBV7-6
CASSLAPGTGGETQYF
TGTGCCAGCAGCTTAGCACCCGGGACAGGCGGAGAGACCCAGTACTTC
>NA|13|TRBJ2-2|TRBD1|TRBV24-1
CATYGRGPGELFF
TGTGCCACCTATGGAAGGGGGCCCGGGGAGCTGTTTTTT
>NA|16|TRBJ1-4|NA|TRBV5-1
CASSLDDGGTNEKLFF
TGCGCCAGCAGCTTGGATGATGGGGGGACTAATGAAAAACTGTTTTTT
>NA|14|TRBJ1-2|TRBD1|TRBV18
CASSLKTGIYGYTF
TGTGCCAGCTCACTTAAGACAGGGATCTATGGCTACACCTTC
>NA|14|TRBJ2-5|TRBD2|TRBV28
CASRPLTGGETQYF
TGTGCCAGCAGACCCCTAACGGGAGGAGAGACCCAGTACTTC
>NA|16|TRBJ2-5|NA|TRBV6-1
CASSEFGSAVQETQYF
TGTGCCAGCAGTGAGTTTGGTAGCGCCGTTCAAGAGACCCAGTACTTC
>few|15|TRBJ2-3|TRBD1|TRBV19
CASSIGDRDTDTQYF
TGTGCCAGTAGTATCGGGGACAGGGATACAGATACGCAGTATTTT
>NA|12|TRBJ1-5|NA|TRBV12-3/TRBV12-4
CASSNGDQPQHF
TGTGCCAGCAGTAACGGGGATCAGCCCCAGCATTTT
>once|15|TRBJ2-2|NA|TRBV6-2/TRBV6-3
CASSYESPDTGELFF
TGTGCCAGCAGTTACGAGAGCCCCGACACCGGGGAGCTGTTTTTT
>NA|15|TRBJ2-7|NA|TRBV5-1
CASRAITGTDDEQYF
TGCGCCAGCAGAGCTATAACAGGAACGGACGACGAGCAGTACTTC
>once|14|TRBJ2-2|NA|TRBV2
CASRDTVNTGELFF
TGTGCCAGCAGGGACACCGTGAACACCGGGGAGCTGTTTTTT
>NA|12|TRBJ1-1|NA|TRBV7-2
CASSFSDTEAFF
TGTGCCAGCAGCTTTAGTGACACTGAAGCTTTCTTT
>NA|12|TRBJ1-1|NA|TRBV29-1
CSAGGKNTEAFF
TGCAGCGCCGGGGGAAAGAACACTGAAGCTTTCTTT
>NA|15|TRBJ1-3|NA|TRBV2
CASSVRRSSGNTIYF
TGTGCCAGCAGTGTACGTAGGAGCTCTGGAAACACCATATATTTT
>NA|16|TRBJ2-7|NA|TRBV13
CASSPRGAEPPYEQYF
TGTGCCAGCAGCCCACGGGGAGCGGAGCCCCCCTACGAGCAGTACTTC
>NA|18|TRBJ1-5|NA|TRBV19
CASRPKGGAAYSNQPQHF
TGTGCCAGTAGACCGAAAGGGGGGGCGGCTTATAGCAATCAGCCCCAGCATTTT
>NA|20|TRBJ2-1|TRBD2|TRBV18
CASSPPLGVSGTATYNEQFF
TGTGCCAGCTCACCACCGCTTGGGGTTAGCGGGACCGCAACCTACAATGAGCAGTTCTTC
>NA|14|TRBJ2-3|NA|TRBV5-1
CASSWGDSTDTQYF
TGCGCCAGCAGCTGGGGGGACAGCACAGATACGCAGTATTTT
>NA|14|TRBJ2-7|TRBD2|TRBV7-2
CASSSGTSGGGQYF
TGTGCCAGCAGCTCCGGGACTAGCGGGGGTGGGCAGTACTTC
>NA|17|TRBJ2-5|TRBD2|TRBV5-1
CASSRTSGRAQYRTQYF
TGCGCCAGCAGCCGGACTAGCGGGAGAGCGCAGTATCGGACCCAGTACTTC